Sequencing of this TCR beta chain was carried out in a study of shared T cell receptors in the human thymus. Some clones are missing from TCRdb's copy, which holds only in-frame ones; the method was immunoSEQ multiplex PCR. This table holds about 730,000 clones, 80% to 90% found once. These same records also appear under a second study, on human thymus T cells.

Sequences were obtained from thymocytes. The sequence derives from a girl less than two years old with a congenital heart defect.

Here the CDR3 reads CASSLPPGNTIYF. The CDR3 nucleotides are TGTGCCAGCAGCTTACCTCCGGGAAACACCATATATTTT. This chain uses TRBV7-9 with TRBJ1-3; D gene ambiguous. The CDR3 is 13 amino acids. Germline assignment: CDR1 SEHNR and CDR2 FQNEAQ (reference sequence). The V gene lost 2 bases and the J gene lost 4 bases, with 6 bases spanning the gap.